What follows is one T cell receptor beta chain and its context. Its antigen is not known. Produced via immunoSEQ multiplex PCR; TCRdb's table is partial and in-frame only. Of 97,000 or so clones listed, more than 85% are singletons. This CDR3 region has 18 residues. The germline gives CDR1 MGHRA, CDR2 YSYEKL. The V segment lost 4 bases and the J segment 0 bases; nucleotides outside the gene matches: 8. This sample is drawn from a study of siplizumab effects on memory and regulatory T cells. General study results and limits: Siplizumab led to significantly less abundant alloreactive sequences that could be traced back to unstimulated CD4+ memory cells.

The rearrangement links TRBV4-1 to TRBJ2-6, with TRBD1 matching 8 bases. What was sequenced was CD4+ T cells sorted from blood. This clonotype originated in a human donor in good health. The CDR3 DNA reads TGCGCCAGCAGCCCCGGGACAGGCCGAATCTCTGGGGCCAACGTCCTGACTTTC. Its protein is CASSPGTGRISGANVLTF.